The T cell receptor beta chain described here comes from a study of long-term antiretroviral therapy in people with HIV. Study-level information: Samples collected earliest predate the 2015 immediate-ART recommendation by about a decade.

This clone counts as medium-sized. Its target is unknown. Running of the v3.0 immunoSEQ assay took place at survey level. Method: immunoSEQ multiplex PCR; TCRdb's copy keeps in-frame clones and lacks some. This table has under 20,000 clones, around 74% appearing once. The CDR3 covers 15 residues. Unmatched junction bases numbered 5, after V lost 0 bases and J lost 3 bases. The germline CDR1 and CDR2 sequences are ENHRY and SYGVKD. Study results and caveats: HIV repertoires had narrower CDR3 length ranges than controls. Every time point showed a repertoire led by clones expanded before ART. Therapy changes, viral resistance and ART adherence were not documented in the available data.

This TCR derives from a man younger than 35 with HIV. This specimen was unsorted PBMCs, taken at the start of antiretroviral therapy, before treatment. The genes are TRBV10-3 and TRBJ2-7; 7 bases fit TRBD1. The CDR3 loop reads CAISESAAGGYEQYF. The DNA of the CDR3 is TGTGCCATCAGTGAGTCTGCGGCAGGGGGCTACGAGCAGTACTTC.